These T cell receptor beta chains were read from a single sample in a study of blood T cell repertoires in COVID-19. Generated by immunoSEQ multiplex PCR, the TCRdb table keeps only in-frame clones and is missing some. This repertoire shows about 71,000 clones, 80% to 90% found once; its top ten account for around 2.5%. Material: peripheral blood. The receptor source for this set is a man aged 45-65 years with acute or convalescent COVID-19. The CDR3 runs from the conserved cysteine through the conserved F or W. The D gene is left open where the match is weak. Clone size appears in some rows only: once, few, many, or a class for an expanded clone.

d_gene | abundance | j_gene | v_gene | CDR3aa | CDR3nt
NA | NA | TRBJ2-5 | TRBV2 | CASTEERETQYF | TGTGCCAGCACCGAGGAGCGAGAGACCCAGTACTTC
NA | NA | TRBJ1-2 | TRBV4-3 | CASSQVFRVVVGYTF | TGCGCCAGCAGCCAAGTTTTCCGGGTGGTGGTCGGCTACACCTTC
TRBD2 | NA | TRBJ2-1 | TRBV28 | CASSFSGSKGLNEQFF | TGTGCCAGCAGTTTTTCGGGAAGCAAGGGACTAAATGAGCAGTTCTTC
NA | once | TRBJ2-1 | TRBV7-9 | CASSLGSPLRGGYNEQFF | TGTGCCAGCAGCTTAGGGAGCCCTTTGCGGGGCGGCTACAATGAGCAGTTCTTC
TRBD2 | NA | TRBJ2-3 | TRBV7-3 | CASSAGLAGGIDTQYF | TGTGCCAGCAGTGCGGGACTAGCGGGAGGTATAGATACGCAGTATTTT
NA | NA | TRBJ1-5 | TRBV4-2 | CASSQGQGWPQHF | TGTGCCAGCAGCCAAGGCCAGGGTTGGCCCCAGCATTTT
NA | once | TRBJ1-5 | TRBV5-4 | CASSCIRAEPQHF | TGTGCCAGCAGCTGTATCAGGGCGGAGCCCCAGCATTTT
TRBD2 | once | TRBJ2-3 | TRBV6-2/TRBV6-3 | CASSYSNEGGRTQYF | TGTGCCAGCAGTTATTCTAACGAGGGAGGGCGTACGCAGTATTTT
NA | NA | TRBJ2-5 | TRBV11-2 | CASSLNPGQETQYF | TGTGCCAGCAGCTTAAACCCAGGGCAGGAGACCCAGTACTTC
TRBD1 | NA | TRBJ1-2 | TRBV9 | CASSARGQGNGYTF | TGTGCCAGCAGCGCGCGGGGACAGGGGAACGGCTACACCTTC
NA | NA | TRBJ1-1 | TRBV5-1 | CASSSSDPNTEAFF | TGCGCCAGCAGCAGCTCCGATCCGAACACTGAAGCTTTCTTT
TRBD1 | NA | TRBJ1-2 | TRBV18 | CASSQRTGSEANYGYTF | TGTGCCAGCTCTCAACGGACAGGAAGTGAAGCTAACTATGGCTACACCTTC
NA | NA | TRBJ2-5 | TRBV27 | CASSSSRGARETQYF | TGTGCCAGCAGTTCGAGCCGGGGGGCGCGGGAGACCCAGTACTTC
NA | NA | TRBJ2-1 | TRBV7-3 | CASSLVSSQQQFF | TGTGCCAGCAGCTTAGTGTCTAGTCAACAGCAGTTCTTC
TRBD2 | NA | TRBJ2-1 | TRBV15 | CATSRAVAGGSNEQFF | TGTGCCACCAGCAGAGCAGTAGCGGGAGGGAGTAATGAGCAGTTCTTC
NA | once | TRBJ1-1 | TRBV9 | CASSVVATGDTEAFF | TGTGCCAGCAGCGTAGTGGCCACGGGTGACACTGAAGCTTTCTTT
NA | once | TRBJ2-3 | TRBV24-1 | CATSDPGVADTQYF | TGTGCCACCAGTGATCCGGGAGTGGCAGATACGCAGTATTTT
NA | NA | TRBJ2-6 | TRBV2 | CASKAPSGANVLTF | TGTGCCAGCAAAGCACCATCTGGGGCCAACGTCCTGACTTTC
NA | NA | TRBJ2-5 | TRBV3-1/TRBV3-2 | CASSRQVYQETQYF | TGTGCCAGCAGCCGACAGGTCTACCAAGAGACCCAGTACTTC
TRBD1 | NA | TRBJ1-1 | TRBV4-3 | CASSQRQGAGNTEAFF | TGCGCCAGCAGCCAGCGCCAGGGGGCCGGGAACACTGAAGCTTTCTTT
NA | NA | TRBJ2-1 | TRBV30 | CAWSVFSGEQFF | TGTGCCTGGAGTGTTTTCTCGGGAGAGCAGTTCTTC
NA | NA | TRBJ2-2 | TRBV4-3 | CASSRGDGAGELFF | TGCGCCAGCAGCCGGGGGGACGGGGCCGGGGAGCTGTTTTTT
TRBD1 | NA | TRBJ2-1 | TRBV9 | CASSGRTGISYNEQFF | TGTGCCAGCAGCGGCCGGACAGGGATATCCTACAATGAGCAGTTCTTC
TRBD1 | NA | TRBJ2-7 | TRBV5-4 | CASSLAGQEYEQYF | TGTGCCAGCAGCTTGGCGGGACAGGAATACGAGCAGTACTTC
TRBD1 | NA | TRBJ1-4 | TRBV3-1/TRBV3-2 | CASSQDPDRDIEKLFF | TGTGCCAGCAGCCAAGATCCAGACAGGGATATTGAAAAACTGTTTTTT
NA | NA | TRBJ1-2 | TRBV24-1 | CATSDLNTEGYTF | TGTGCCACCAGTGATTTAAACACAGAGGGCTACACCTTC
TRBD2 | NA | TRBJ2-7 | TRBV6-2/TRBV6-3 | CASSYGRARNEQYF | TGTGCCAGCAGTTATGGGAGGGCCAGAAACGAGCAGTACTTC
TRBD1 | NA | TRBJ1-4 | TRBV6-4 | CASSDSRDRKNEKLFF | TGTGCCAGCAGTGACTCGCGGGACAGAAAAAATGAAAAACTGTTTTTT
TRBD1 | NA | TRBJ1-2 | TRBV30 | CAWSPGTGTNYGYTF | TGTGCCTGGAGTCCCGGGACAGGGACTAACTATGGCTACACCTTC
TRBD1 | once | TRBJ2-1 | TRBV5-1 | CASSLAGTGNFYEQFF | TGCGCCAGCAGCTTGGCCGGGACAGGGAACTTTTATGAGCAGTTCTTC
NA | NA | TRBJ1-1 | TRBV7-2 | CASSLGQQNTEAFF | TGTGCCAGCAGCTTAGGACAACAGAACACTGAAGCTTTCTTT
NA | NA | TRBJ1-5 | TRBV6-5 | CASSTNSGNQPQHF | TGTGCCAGCAGTACGAACAGTGGCAATCAGCCCCAGCATTTT
NA | few | TRBJ1-2 | TRBV6-5 | CASSRDNYGYTF | TGTGCCAGCAGCAGGGATAACTATGGCTACACCTTC
NA | once | TRBJ1-1 | TRBV6-6 | CASSLDRTNTEAFF | TGTGCCAGCAGTCTCGACAGGACGAACACTGAAGCTTTCTTT
NA | NA | TRBJ1-1 | TRBV29-1 | CSVSQGENTEAFF | TGCAGCGTATCACAGGGAGAGAACACTGAAGCTTTCTTT
TRBD1 | NA | TRBJ2-7 | TRBV4-1 | CASSQVLTGGYEQYF | TGCGCCAGCAGCCAAGTTCTGACAGGGGGCTACGAGCAGTACTTC
NA | NA | TRBJ1-4 | TRBV6-5 | CASRRTGGGNEKLFF | TGTGCCAGCAGACGAACGGGGGGCGGGAATGAAAAACTGTTTTTT
TRBD2 | NA | TRBJ2-5 | TRBV6-5 | CASSYGTSRGETQYF | TGTGCCAGCAGTTACGGGACTAGCAGGGGAGAGACCCAGTACTTC
NA | NA | TRBJ2-2 | TRBV29-1 | CSARENTGELFF | TGCAGCGCACGCGAAAACACCGGGGAGCTGTTTTTT
TRBD2 | NA | TRBJ2-1 | TRBV2 | CASSDLAGGYNEQFF | TGTGCCAGCAGTGATTTAGCGGGAGGGTACAATGAGCAGTTCTTC
NA | few | TRBJ1-6 | TRBV7-2 | CASSFGGFDSPLHF | TGTGCCAGCAGCTTCGGGGGTTTCGATTCACCCCTCCACTTT
TRBD1 | NA | TRBJ2-2 | TRBV24-1 | CATRGQGGTGELFF | TGTGCCACCAGAGGACAGGGCGGCACCGGGGAGCTGTTTTTT
NA | few | TRBJ2-6 | TRBV29-1 | CSVEDQYVSGANVLTF | TGCAGCGTTGAAGATCAGTATGTCTCTGGGGCCAACGTCCTGACTTTC
TRBD1 | NA | TRBJ2-3 | TRBV7-6 | CASSSGTGWGTDTQYF | TGTGCCAGCAGCTCCGGGACAGGGTGGGGCACAGATACGCAGTATTTT
TRBD1 | NA | TRBJ1-1 | TRBV5-5 | CASTKGAQNTEAFF | TGTGCCAGCACGAAGGGGGCGCAGAACACTGAAGCTTTCTTT
NA | NA | TRBJ2-2 | TRBV2 | CASSEQANTGELFF | TGTGCCAGCAGTGAACAGGCGAACACCGGGGAGCTGTTTTTT
NA | NA | TRBJ2-1 | TRBV18 | CASSPDYSYNEQFF | TGTGCCAGCTCACCGGACTACTCCTACAATGAGCAGTTCTTC
TRBD2 | NA | TRBJ2-3 | TRBV11-3 | CASSLGGSGRAADTQYF | TGTGCCAGCAGCTTAGGAGGTAGCGGGAGGGCGGCAGATACGCAGTATTTT
NA | NA | TRBJ2-1 | TRBV9 | CASSPFGGTYNEQFF | TGTGCCAGCAGCCCCTTTGGCGGGACCTACAATGAGCAGTTCTTC
NA | NA | TRBJ1-3 | TRBV29-1 | CSVEREAGNTIYF | TGCAGCGTTGAAAGGGAGGCTGGAAACACCATATATTTT
NA | NA | TRBJ1-2 | TRBV6-1 | CASSEAGGLPYGYTF | TGTGCCAGCAGTGAAGCGGGTGGGCTGCCTTATGGCTACACCTTC
TRBD1 | once | TRBJ2-1 | TRBV7-9 | CASSANRRGPGDEQFF | TGTGCCAGCAGCGCGAACCGCAGGGGGCCGGGCGATGAGCAGTTCTTC
TRBD2 | NA | TRBJ2-1 | TRBV6-1 | CASSEGTSGSDEQFF | TGTGCCAGCAGTGAAGGGACTAGCGGGAGCGATGAGCAGTTCTTC
NA | NA | TRBJ1-2 | TRBV24-1 | CATSDTVYGYTF | TGTGCCACCAGTGACACAGTCTATGGCTACACCTTC
TRBD1 | once | TRBJ1-2 | TRBV3-1/TRBV3-2 | CASSQDLIPGQGGYTF | TGTGCCAGCAGCCAAGATCTTATACCGGGACAGGGTGGCTACACCTTC
NA | NA | TRBJ1-4 | TRBV6-2/TRBV6-3 | CASSMRSSDEKLFF | TGTGCCAGCAGTATGAGGTCCTCCGATGAAAAACTGTTTTTT
NA | NA | TRBJ1-5 | TRBV20-1 | CSASGQGGGQPQHF | TGCAGTGCTAGTGGGCAGGGAGGAGGACAGCCCCAGCATTTT